This T cell receptor (beta chain) was profiled in a study of blood T cell repertoires in COVID-19. Across the study: Researchers got acute and convalescent COVID-19 samples from the United States, Italy and Spain. PBMCs, B-cell-depleted T cells, or T cells were the source of the cDNA or gDNA that made up the material.

Looked up from germline, CDR1 is MDHEN and CDR2 is SYDVKM. The CDR3 is made up of 15 amino acids. V was pared by 3 bases and J by 7 bases, with 18 bases between. Original analysis: For nucleated cells, counts were estimated from reference gene primer amplification. The table came from immunoSEQ multiplex PCR; TCRdb's copy has only in-frame clones and leaves some out. That table is the source of V, J and clone size, and D and trimming were worked out from the DNA. The sample includes some 60,000 clones, around 84% seen only once; the top ten take 6.5% to 8.5%. Sequencing was carried out using peripheral blood. This clonotype was obtained from a man in his fifties or sixties with acute or convalescent COVID-19. The chain has TRBV28 and TRBJ1-1, with D maybe TRBD1 (6 bases). The CDR3 region is CASSFLTGDGLEAFF. DNA of the CDR3: TGTGCCAGCAGTTTTTTGACAGGAGATGGTCTTGAAGCTTTCTTT.